This T cell receptor beta chain was captured in a study of tumor-infiltrating lymphocytes in primary liver carcinoma. Points on this clonotype: What it binds is not known.

Study-level results: Lower overlap was observed for tumor-adjacent and tumor-blood pairs relative to tumor region pairs.

CDR1 and CDR2 from the germline V gene are MNHNS and SASEGT. Trimming cost V 11 bases and J 3 bases, with 15 bases left between them. This CDR3 has 13 residues. The study extracted blood RNA from unsorted whole blood and also extracted germline DNA. Researchers generated TCR beta cDNA from about 500 ng of total RNA, relying on a constant-region primer. Amplification in three nested multiplex PCR rounds with slightly modified ARM-PCR gave rise to TCR beta libraries. TRBV1-TRBV30 forward and Cbeta reverse primers drove the first two approximately 11-cycle rounds. TCRdb fed the multiplex PCR reads into MiXCR, producing one record per CDR3 protein. The data hold roughly 180,000 distinct CDR3 sequences, with over 45% observed a single time.

J is TRBJ2-3 and V is TRBV6-1; no firm D call. This sequence was found in a man aged 35 to 55 with primary liver carcinoma and hepatitis B virus infection. Sequences were obtained from peripheral blood. CDR3 nucleotide sequence: TGTGCCGGCCGACCCGATCAAACAGATACGCAGTATTTT. This translates into CAGRPDQTDTQYF.